Below are 15 T cell receptor beta chains sequenced from a single sample in a study of shared clonotypes between healthy human individuals. CD8 cells classed as naive were CD45RO-negative and positively selected for CCR7, excluding terminally differentiated effector memory CD45RA+ cells. Here immunoSEQ multiplex PCR was the method, and the copy in TCRdb shows in-frame clones only, minus some. The repertoire holds about 1,900,000 clones, with roughly 94% as singletons. The material sequenced was naive CD8+ T cells sorted from blood. The receptor source for this set is a young man in good health.

The rearrangement joins TRBV9 to TRBJ2-3; 10 bases are a match to TRBD2. Germline lookup yields CDR1 SGDLS and CDR2 YYNGEE. V shed 0 bases, J shed 5 bases, and the junction held 9 bases outside the gene matches. The CDR3 totals 17 residues. The chain's CDR3 is CASSVESGGAHGDTQYF. The CDR3 DNA reads as TGTGCCAGCAGCGTAGAAAGCGGGGGGGCTCATGGAGATACGCAGTATTTT.

The rearrangement links TRBV28 to TRBJ1-1; 8 nucleotides align to TRBD1. The V gene's germline CDR1 is MDHEN and CDR2 SYDVKM. This CDR3 comprises 14 residues. The trim removed 6 bases at V and 3 bases at J, leaving 6 bases unmatched. CDR3 coding DNA: TGTGCCAGCAGCCAACAGGGGGAGGACACTGAAGCTTTCTTT. It yields the protein CASSQQGEDTEAFF.

About this clone: This specimen includes other DNA sequences encoding the same CDR3. The V and J genes are TRBV27 and TRBJ2-7, with 9 bases matching TRBD1. Germline values: CDR1 MNHEY, CDR2 SMNVEV (reference sequence). Trimming took 4 bases from V and 4 from J; bases not matched to a gene: 2. The CDR3 sequence is 13 residues long. In DNA, the CDR3 is TGTGCCAGCAGTTACAGGGGGCCATACGAGCAGTACTTC. Amino acids: CASSYRGPYEQYF.

The V and J genes are TRBV5-4 and TRBJ2-2, with D unclear. The CDR3 has 13 residues. The V gene lost 0 bases and the J gene lost 9 bases, with 9 bases spanning the gap. Per the germline V gene, CDR1 is SGHNT and CDR2 is YYREEE (reference sequence). CDR3 loop: CASSLGEVRELFF. CDR3 DNA sequence: TGTGCCAGCAGCTTGGGCGAGGTCAGGGAGCTGTTTTTT. Looking up the rest from reference TRBV5-4 and TRBJ2-2 gives the full variable domain: ETGVTQSPTHLIKTRGQQVTLRCSSQSGHNTVSWYQQALGQGPQFIFQYYREEENGRGNFPPRFSGLQFPNYSSELNVNALELDDSALYLCASSLGEVRELFFGEGSRLTVL.

This chain connects TRBV6-5 to TRBJ2-7; TRBD1 is a possible D gene (6 bases). Germline CDR1 reads MNHEY; CDR2 reads SVGAGI. V was shortened by 5 bases and J by 0 bases, with 11 bases between the two germline ends. This CDR3 is built from 14 residues. CDR3 sequence: CASSTLDSSYEQYF. The CDR3 nucleotides read TGTGCCAGCAGTACCCTGGACAGCTCCTACGAGCAGTACTTC.

In regard to this clone: Additional DNA sequences in this sample encode the identical CDR3. V gene TRBV27 combines with J gene TRBJ1-5, with D unclear. Germline assignment: CDR1 MNHEY and CDR2 SMNVEV (reference sequence). V lost 0 bases to trimming and J lost 7 bases, with 7 bases between them. There are 13 residues in the CDR3. The CDR3 DNA reads as TGTGCCAGCAGTTTATCCCCGGGCCAGCCCCAGCATTTT. Translated, it gives CASSLSPGQPQHF.

This clone was seen only once. The rearrangement uses TRBV6-5 and TRBJ2-7; TRBD2 aligns across 7 bases. The CDR3 spans 14 residues. The V and J ends lost 4 bases and 0 bases, in that order; junction bases with no gene match: 3. The germline gives CDR1 MNHEY, CDR2 SVGAGI. The CDR3 loop is CASSWTRSSYEQYF. The DNA for the CDR3 is TGTGCCAGCAGTTGGACTAGGAGCTCCTACGAGCAGTACTTC.

This sequence joins TRBV5-6 and TRBJ2-1; no clear D. Germline CDR1 reads SGHDT; CDR2 reads YYEEEE. V was shortened by 0 bases and J by 5 bases, with 6 bases between the two germline ends. This CDR3 region has 13 residues. In DNA form, the CDR3 reads TGTGCCAGCAGCTTGGGAGAGGACAATGAGCAGTTCTTC. It is translated as CASSLGEDNEQFF.

The chain uses TRBV21-1 and TRBJ2-7. TRBV21-1 is recorded as a pseudogene. The CDR3 has 12 residues. As DNA, the CDR3 is TGTGCCAGCAGCAAAGGGGGTTTCGAGCAGTACTTC. Translating it yields CASSKGGFEQYF.

This sequence joins TRBV27 and TRBJ2-5; tentatively, D is TRBD1 (5 bases). The CDR3 is 14 residues long. CDR1 and CDR2 from the germline V gene are MNHEY and SMNVEV (reference sequence). Between the trimmed V and J ends, which lost 1 base and 5 bases, there was a span of 11 bases. CDR3 in amino acids: CASSLLGERETQYF. The CDR3 DNA is TGTGCCAGCAGTTTATTAGGGGAAAGGGAGACCCAGTACTTC.

V gene TRBV6-6 combines with J gene TRBJ1-1; 7 positions agree with TRBD1. The CDR3 contains 15 residues. CDR1 is MNHNY, CDR2 SVGAGI, per germline (reference sequence). V dropped 4 bases and J dropped 1; count of bases not matched to a gene: 6. CDR3 DNA sequence: TGTGCCAGCAGTTTCACCGGGACAGAGAACACTGAAGCTTTCTTT. Translated: CASSFTGTENTEAFF.

V usage is TRBV7-9 and J usage is TRBJ1-4; D perhaps matches TRBD1 (6 bases). V lost 4 bases, J lost 3 bases, and 15 bases lay in between. This CDR3 contains 16 residues. Germline V gene data show CDR1 as SEHNR and CDR2 as FQNEAQ (reference sequence). The CDR3: CASSSRTDIANEKLFF. CDR3 nucleotides: TGTGCCAGCAGCTCCAGGACAGATATTGCTAATGAAAAACTGTTTTTT.

The CDR3 region has the DNA TGTGCCAGCAGCTTAGTCGACTACAATGAGCAGTTCTTC. Translating it yields CASSLVDYNEQFF. The rearrangement joins TRBV11-2 to TRBJ2-1; the D is unclear. CDR1 is SGHAT and CDR2 is FQNNGV in the germline V gene. The V and J ends lost 1 base and 3 bases respectively, with 4 bases between them. This CDR3 is built from 13 residues. Combining the CDR3 with reference TRBV11-2 and TRBJ2-1 gives the whole variable domain EAGVAQSPRYKIIEKRQSVAFWCNPISGHATLYWYQQILGQGPKLLIQFQNNGVVDDSQLPKDRFSAERLKGVDSTLKIQPAKLEDSAVYLCASSLVDYNEQFFGPGTRLTVL.

The V and J genes are TRBV4-2 and TRBJ1-6, with a possible D match to TRBD1 (6 bases). Looked up from germline, CDR1 is LGHNA and CDR2 is YNFKEQ. Trimming removed 0 bases from V and 9 bases from J, with 24 bases in between. CDR3 length: 19 residues. The CDR3 DNA reads TGTGCCAGCAGCCAAGAGGATGTGGGGCAGGGGTGGATGGGTTCACCCCTCCACTTT. Protein sequence: CASSQEDVGQGWMGSPLHF.

This chain uses TRBV28 with TRBJ2-7; D gene unclear. The ends were cut back, 4 bases at V and 6 bases at J, with 10 bases in the middle. The length of the CDR3 is 12 residues. Germline CDR1 and CDR2: MDHEN and SYDVKM. As DNA, the CDR3 is TGTGCCAGCAGTTCCGCGTATGGCGAGCAGTACTTC. As protein: CASSSAYGEQYF.